The present entry profiles one T cell receptor (beta chain) with its context. Its antigen is as yet unknown. The sample comes from a study of T cell repertoires and Cas9 in healthy adults. Study details: CD4 and CD8 compartments: SpCas9-reactive T cells profiled for potency, cytotoxicity, lineage.

The study's findings and limits: SpCas9-reactive effector T cells were reportedly restrained in vitro by SpCas9-reactive regulatory T cells.

Germline V gene sequence: CDR1 SGHAT, CDR2 FQNNGV. V lost 5 bases to trimming and J lost 3 bases; unmatched junction nucleotides: 4. There are 15 residues in the CDR3. The table came from immunoSEQ multiplex PCR; TCRdb's copy has only in-frame clones and leaves some out. The data contain tens of thousands of clones, roughly 90% of them singletons. Sequenced: CD4+ effector T cells (CD127+, CD25-, CD137-, CD154-) from PBMCs; culture status not recorded. The chain couples TRBV11-2 to TRBJ2-1, with 10 bases aligning to TRBD2. This clonotype was sampled from a human donor in good health. The CDR3 DNA follows: TGTGCCAGCAGCCTAACTAGCGGGGTCTACAATGAGCAGTTCTTC. Protein: CASSLTSGVYNEQFF.